The text below deals with one T cell receptor (beta chain). Its antigen is still unknown. Researchers secured at least one pre-ART and at least two post-ART PBMC samples from each donor. Run at survey level, the immunoSEQ assay was version v3.0. Here immunoSEQ multiplex PCR was the method, and the copy in TCRdb shows in-frame clones only, minus some. The data contain roughly 34,000 clones, roughly 83% of them seen just once; the ten biggest clones take up 3% to 4%. These data originate in a study of long-term antiretroviral therapy in people with HIV. The study, taken as a whole, reports: Relative to control repertoires, HIV repertoires exhibited narrower CDR3 length ranges.

Germline CDR1 and CDR2: SGHTA and FQGNSA. The CDR3 covers 18 residues. The V gene lost 2 bases and the J gene lost 3 bases, with 22 bases spanning the gap. The sequences come from unsorted PBMCs, collected 1.9 years after starting antiretroviral therapy. The chain joins TRBV7-2 to TRBJ2-5, with unresolved D. The receptor's source is a man younger than 30 with HIV. The CDR3 DNA reads as TGTGCCAGCAGCTTACTCTTTCCCACTAACCACCGAGAAGAGACCCAGTACTTC. Translation: CASSLLFPTNHREETQYF.